The 10 T cell receptor beta chains listed next were all sequenced from one sample in a study of T cell responses to AZD1222 COVID-19 vaccine. Some clones are missing from TCRdb's copy, which holds only in-frame ones; the method was immunoSEQ multiplex PCR. Here the sample spans about 86,000 clones, over 75% being singletons. The sample was peripheral blood, taken on day 0 of AZD1222 vaccination. The source of these receptors is an adult in good health.

V and J are TRBV5-1 and TRBJ1-2; 7 bases match TRBD1. The CDR3 has 14 residues. The V segment lost 0 bases and the J segment 5 bases; nucleotides outside the gene matches: 4. Germline values: CDR1 SGHRS, CDR2 YFSETQ. The CDR3 spells CASSLGVTGYGYTF. CDR3 DNA: TGCGCCAGCAGCTTGGGAGTGACAGGGTATGGCTACACCTTC.

This clone occurred once. The chain employs TRBV5-8 and TRBJ2-7, with TRBD2 identical over 8 bases. Germline CDR1 is SGHTS and CDR2 is YDEGEE. The V gene end was trimmed by 6 bases and the J gene end by 2 bases; junction bases not matched to a gene: 4. The CDR3 runs to 13 residues. CDR3 amino acids: CASTREGAYEQYF. The CDR3 bases are TGTGCCAGCACCCGGGAGGGGGCCTACGAGCAGTACTTC.

This rearrangement joins TRBV7-2 to TRBJ2-2, with TRBD2 identical over 16 bases. This CDR3 contains 19 residues. Losses at the gene ends were 0 bases for V and 5 bases for J; bases not matched to a gene: 6. CDR1 is SGHTA and CDR2 is FQGNSA in the germline V gene. CDR3 protein: CASSLAGLAGGRRTGELFF. In DNA form, the CDR3 reads TGTGCCAGCAGCTTAGCGGGACTAGCGGGAGGGAGAAGGACCGGGGAGCTGTTTTTT.

This sequence joins TRBV11-2 and TRBJ2-5; D is undetermined. V was trimmed by 4 bases and J by 2 bases, leaving 17 bases between them. The CDR3 spans 16 residues. CDR1 is SGHAT and CDR2 is FQNNGV in the germline V gene. CDR3 region: CASSSISRGSQETQYF. As DNA, the CDR3 is TGTGCCAGCAGCTCAATTTCTAGAGGATCTCAAGAGACCCAGTACTTC.

This clone was picked up one time. The J gene is TRBJ2-7, the V gene TRBV28; D is unclear. The CDR3 covers 15 residues. Trimming pared 4 bases from V and 3 bases from J, leaving 16 bases between. The germline V gene encodes CDR1 MDHEN and CDR2 SYDVKM. CDR3 DNA: TGTGCCAGCAGTTCCTACACTCCCTCCCTCTACGAGCAGTACTTC. Protein product: CASSSYTPSLYEQYF. Full variable domain (missing parts from reference TRBV28 and TRBJ2-7): DVKVTQSSRYLVKRTGEKVFLECVQDMDHENMFWYRQDPGLGLRLIYFSYDVKMKEKGDIPEGYSVSREKKERFSLILESASTNQTSMYLCASSSYTPSLYEQYFGPGTRLTVT.

The chain recombines TRBV5-4 with TRBJ1-1; no firm D call. Germline CDR1 reads SGHNT; CDR2 reads YYREEE (reference sequence). Trimming cost V 1 base and J 6 bases, with 7 bases left between them. This CDR3 contains 12 residues. The CDR3 is CASSLPPAEAFF. In DNA, the CDR3 is TGTGCCAGCAGCTTGCCGCCTGCTGAAGCTTTCTTT.

The genes are TRBV5-4 and TRBJ2-3; 8 bases are a match to TRBD2. Germline lookup yields CDR1 SGHNT and CDR2 YYREEE (reference sequence). This CDR3 is built from 17 residues. V lost 1 base, J lost 0 bases, and 7 bases stayed unmatched. This CDR3 reads CASSLTLSGASTDTQYF. The CDR3 DNA reads TGTGCCAGCAGCTTGACCCTTAGCGGGGCTAGCACAGATACGCAGTATTTT.

The chain couples TRBV5-4 to TRBJ2-7; 12 positions agree with TRBD1. Germline loops: CDR1 SGHNT, CDR2 YYREEE (reference sequence). V was pared by 6 bases and J by 6 bases, with 16 bases of the junction left unmatched. This CDR3 has 17 amino acids. The CDR3 region has the DNA TGTGCCAGCACCTTACTAGGGACAGGGGGCCCTCCGGGCGAGCAGTACTTC. Translated: CASTLLGTGGPPGEQYF.

The chain combines TRBV19 with TRBJ2-3, with D uncertain. The CDR3 is 16 amino acids. Looked up from germline, CDR1 is LNHDA and CDR2 is SQIVND (reference sequence). V lost 5 bases, J lost 1 base, and 16 bases lay in between. The CDR3 region has the DNA TGTGCCAGTAGTCCAAGGAGTGTGGCAGGCACAGATACGCAGTATTTT. This sequence encodes CASSPRSVAGTDTQYF.

The V call is TRBV27, the J call TRBJ1-1; D possibly corresponds to TRBD1 (6 bases). V lost 3 bases and J 1 base, leaving 15 bases between the germline ends. The CDR3 is made up of 16 amino acids. Germline V CDR1 and CDR2: MNHEY, SMNVEV (reference sequence). DNA for the CDR3: TGTGCCAGCAGTTTTGCCCCGACAGGAAAGAACACTGAAGCTTTCTTT. Translating gives CASSFAPTGKNTEAFF.